This TCR beta chain was sequenced for a study of spatial heterogeneity in lung cancer. Study summary: A unique TCR and UMI combination showed up more than ten times in raw reads, on average.

Points from the study as a whole: How many expanded intratumoral alpha and beta TCRs were present tracked the tumor mutation count, which was a count of nonsynonymous mutations. Approximate estimated coverage of tumor T cells amounted to approximately 6.8% for alpha and over 12% for beta chains.

Using its own MiXCR run on the 5' RACE reads, TCRdb lists one record per CDR3 protein. The sample yields some 97,000 distinct CDR3 sequences, 4% to 4.5% seen once. V shed 0 bases, J shed 9 bases, and the junction held 11 bases outside the gene matches. The CDR3 has 15 residues. In germline, CDR1 is SQVTM, CDR2 ANQGSEA. Notes on this clonotype: Its antigen is unidentified.

Indicated time point: sample taken at primary tumor resection. Unsorted whole RNA of tumor, nontumor lung or frozen PBMC was sequenced. This TCR was sampled from a male donor with early-stage non-small cell lung cancer. The chain couples TRBV29-1 to TRBJ2-1; 7 nucleotides agree with TRBD1. Sequencing was performed on lung tumor tissue, taken at surgery. The DNA of the CDR3 is TGCAGCGTTGAAGATCGAGGACTCCCAGGGGGTGAGCAGTTCTTC. It translates to CSVEDRGLPGGEQFF.